This TCR beta chain was recovered during a study of CD8 T cells in ankylosing spondylitis. V was pared by 6 bases and J by 7 bases, with 13 bases between. The CDR3 contains 13 residues. In germline, CDR1 is MGHDK, CDR2 SYGVNS. One entry per CDR3 protein results from TCRdb running MiXCR on the 5' RACE reads. There are 300,000 to 400,000 distinct CDR3 sequences in the sample; approximately 22% occur only once, and around 13% lies in the top ten. Source material: blood, either unsorted or a sorted T cell fraction (not recorded which). This TCR was sampled from a male donor with ankylosing spondylitis or in good health (not recorded which). The chain uses TRBV25-1 and TRBJ2-1, with D perhaps TRBD1 (6 bases). The CDR3 nucleotides are TGTGCCAGCAGCGCGGACAGATTAAATGAGCAGTTCTTC. Residues: CASSADRLNEQFF. Full variable domain (outside the CDR3, taken from reference TRBV25-1 and TRBJ2-1): EADIYQTPRYLVIGTGKKITLECSQTMGHDKMYWYQQDPGMELHLIHYSYGVNSTEKGDLSSESTVSRIRTEHFPLTLESARPSHTSQYLCASSADRLNEQFFGPGTRLTVL.